What follows are 27 T cell receptor beta chains derived from one specimen sequenced in a study of T cell responses to AZD1222 COVID-19 vaccine. TCRdb's table, derived via immunoSEQ multiplex PCR, lists solely in-frame clones and lacks some. The sample holds around 78,000 clones, nearly 90% seen once. Sample: peripheral blood, taken on day 0 of MenACWY control vaccination. The receptors were gathered from an adult in good health.

V is TRBV4-3 and J is TRBJ2-4; unclear D gene. The V end lost 0 bases, the J end lost 3 bases, and 12 bases lay between the germline ends. Per the germline V gene, CDR1 is LGHNA and CDR2 is YSLEER. The CDR3 length is 16 residues. The CDR3 loop reads CASSQDIGISKNIQYF. The CDR3 DNA sequence: TGCGCCAGCAGCCAAGATATAGGGATCAGCAAAAACATTCAGTACTTC.

This chain uses TRBV25-1 with TRBJ1-2; possible D gene TRBD1, 5 bases. Germline CDR1 and CDR2: MGHDK and SYGVNS. CDR3 length equals 14 residues. The V and J ends lost 3 bases and 6 bases respectively, with 14 bases between them. CDR3 nucleotide sequence: TGTGCCAGCAGTGACTGGGGGGAGGGGAATGGCTACACCTTC. Protein sequence: CASSDWGEGNGYTF.

The gene calls are TRBV6-6 and TRBJ1-6, with 8 bases lining up with TRBD1. The CDR3 is 15 residues long. CDR1 is MNHNY and CDR2 is SVGAGI in the germline V gene (reference sequence). Trimming at V came to 5 bases and at J to 7 bases, leaving 7 bases not matched to a gene. DNA for the CDR3: TGTGCCAGCAGTGGGAGCGGACAGGGAAATTCACCCCTCCACTTT. It specifies CASSGSGQGNSPLHF.

The chain couples TRBV7-6 to TRBJ2-7, with a weak D call TRBD2 (6 bases). V lost 5 bases, J lost 0 bases, and 11 bases lay in between. The CDR3 is 14 residues long. Germline V gene lookup returns CDR1 SGHVS and CDR2 FNYEAQ. The CDR3 coding sequence is TGTGCCAGCAGCCCCCGGGAGAGCTCCTACGAGCAGTACTTC. Its protein is CASSPRESSYEQYF. Full variable domain (missing parts from reference TRBV7-6 and TRBJ2-7): GAGVSQSPRYKVTKRGQDVALRCDPISGHVSLYWYRQALGQGPEFLTYFNYEAQQDKSGLPNDRFSAERPEGSISTLTIQRTEQRDSAMYRCASSPRESSYEQYFGPGTRLTVT.

CDR3 loop: CASSEGDRTQYF. CDR3 in DNA: TGTGCCAGCAGCGAAGGGGATCGTACGCAGTATTTT. The chain combines TRBV7-9 with TRBJ2-3, with D possibly TRBD1 on 5 matching bases. This CDR3 has 12 residues. Trimming shortened V by 5 bases and J by 8 bases, and 11 bases separated the two germline ends. Per germline, CDR1 SEHNR and CDR2 FQNEAQ (reference sequence).

J is TRBJ1-1 and V is TRBV5-1; D not certain. The V gene's germline CDR1 is SGHRS and CDR2 YFSETQ. The CDR3 has 14 amino acids. Trimming pared 2 bases from V and 0 bases from J, leaving 8 bases between. The CDR3 is CASSLSPMNTEAFF. The CDR3 region has the DNA TGCGCCAGCAGCTTAAGTCCCATGAACACTGAAGCTTTCTTT.

The genes are TRBV18 and TRBJ1-2; 7 bases line up with TRBD1. The ends lost 5 bases at V and 4 bases at J; junction bases unmatched: 7. Germline values: CDR1 KGHSH, CDR2 LQKENI. This CDR3 comprises 14 residues. CDR3 in amino acids: CASSEGQAAYGYTF. In DNA form, the CDR3 reads TGTGCCAGCTCAGAAGGACAGGCGGCCTATGGCTACACCTTC.

V gene TRBV4-2 combines with J gene TRBJ1-5; 10 nucleotides match TRBD1. Germline V gene sequence: CDR1 LGHNA, CDR2 YNFKEQ. This CDR3 comprises 16 residues. The J segment lost 3 bases and the V segment lost 1 base, leaving 3 bases of the junction unmatched. In DNA form, the CDR3 reads TGTGCCAGCAGCCAAGGGGACAGGGGTTTCAATCAGCCCCAGCATTTT. Its protein is CASSQGDRGFNQPQHF.

This clone was recorded once. V and J are TRBV5-1 and TRBJ2-7, with 7 bases fitting TRBD1. CDR3 length equals 15 residues. CDR1 and CDR2 (germline): SGHRS, YFSETQ. With 1 base clipped from V and 6 bases from J, the junction kept 10 bases outside the gene matches. CDR3 residues: CASSLFLGGESEQYF. The CDR3 nucleotides read TGCGCCAGCAGCTTGTTTTTAGGGGGCGAGTCCGAGCAGTACTTC.

The V call is TRBV9, the J call TRBJ2-2; D not resolved. The germline V and J ends were trimmed by 0 bases and 4 bases, with 4 bases remaining between them. The CDR3 contains 13 residues. Per germline, CDR1 SGDLS and CDR2 YYNGEE. The CDR3 DNA is TGTGCCAGCAGCGTAGAGGCCACCGGGGAGCTGTTTTTT. This translates into CASSVEATGELFF.

The sample holds one count of this clone. The chain employs TRBV14 and TRBJ1-2; unclear D gene. This CDR3 region has 14 residues. With 1 base removed from V and 7 bases from J, the gap between germline ends came to 13 bases. CDR1 and CDR2 from the germline V gene are SGHDN and FVKESK. CDR3 residues: CASSQVNGVVGYTF. CDR3 bases: TGTGCCAGCAGCCAAGTTAATGGAGTTGTTGGCTACACCTTC.

The V and J genes are TRBV7-8 and TRBJ2-7; possibly TRBD1 or TRBD2 for D (5 bases each). The germline CDR1 and CDR2 sequences are SGHVS and FQNEAQ. This CDR3 has 15 amino acids. V lost 1 base and J lost 2, with 12 bases in between. CDR3 region: CASSLGGSDAYEQYF. Here the CDR3 DNA reads TGTGCCAGCAGCTTAGGGGGGTCGGATGCCTACGAGCAGTACTTC.

The rearrangement uses TRBV15 and TRBJ2-1, with TRBD1 identical over 10 bases. The length of the CDR3 is 15 residues. Germline CDR1 and CDR2: LNHNV and YYDKDF (reference sequence). Trimming cost V 2 bases and J 16 bases; bases outside gene matches: 14. DNA of the CDR3: TGTGCCACCAGCAGACCCCCGGGACAGGGGTCCGCTCTTTTCTTC. Protein sequence: CATSRPPGQGSALFF.

The genes are TRBV6-5 and TRBJ1-5, with D perhaps TRBD1 (5 bases). V was shortened by 7 bases and J by 3 bases, with 16 bases between the two germline ends. This CDR3 comprises 15 residues. Germline CDR1 is MNHEY and CDR2 is SVGAGI. The CDR3 nucleotides are TGTGCCAGCACCCAGGAAAGGGGCTTCAATCAGCCCCAGCATTTT. It specifies CASTQERGFNQPQHF.

The gene calls are TRBV11-3 and TRBJ2-4, with D possibly matching TRBD1 (6 bases). Germline loops: CDR1 SGHNT, CDR2 YENEEA. Between the trimmed V and J ends, which lost 1 base and 6 bases, there was a span of 7 bases. This CDR3 is built from 13 residues. This CDR3 is CASSLGRGNIQYF. CDR3 sequence (DNA): TGTGCCAGCAGCTTAGGCAGGGGAAACATTCAGTACTTC.

J is TRBJ1-6 and V is TRBV4-3; unclear D gene. The V end lost 0 bases, the J end lost 10 bases, and 10 bases lay between the germline ends. This CDR3 region has 14 residues. In germline, CDR1 is LGHNA, CDR2 YSLEER. CDR3 residues: CASSQDRLRSPLHF. CDR3 nucleotide sequence: TGCGCCAGCAGCCAAGATAGGCTCAGGTCACCCCTCCACTTT.

Details on this clone: Other DNA sequences in the same sample also yield this CDR3. The chain employs TRBV18 and TRBJ2-7; D gene uncertain. Trimming cost V 3 bases and J 2 bases, with 8 bases left between them. CDR3 length: 13 residues. Germline V gene sequence: CDR1 KGHSH, CDR2 LQKENI. The CDR3 loop is CASSPGRTYEQYF. As DNA, the CDR3 is TGTGCCAGCTCACCTGGCCGGACCTACGAGCAGTACTTC.

CDR3 DNA sequence: TGTGCCAGCAGCTTAAACTCAGGGGGCTTGGTATATTCACCCCTCCACTTT. Its protein product is CASSLNSGGLVYSPLHF. This chain connects TRBV5-6 to TRBJ1-6; TRBD1 aligns across 8 bases. The CDR3 has 17 amino acids. The J segment lost 8 bases and the V segment lost 2 bases, leaving 12 bases of the junction unmatched. Germline V lookup: CDR1 SGHDT, CDR2 YYEEEE.

The chain combines TRBV3-1 (or the pseudogene TRBV3-2) with TRBJ2-7, with TRBD2 matching 12 bases. With V trimmed by 6 bases and J by 6 bases, 3 bases remained unmatched. This CDR3 comprises 13 residues. Germline V gene lookup returns CDR1 LGHDT and CDR2 YNNKEL (reference sequence). Written as DNA, the CDR3 is TGTGCCAGCAGGGAGACTAGCGGGGGCGAGCAGTACTTC. Translated: CASRETSGGEQYF.

V and J are TRBV9 and TRBJ1-6; D not certain. This CDR3 spans 15 amino acids. V gave up 1 base and J gave up 7 bases, with 12 bases separating them. Germline lookup yields CDR1 SGDLS and CDR2 YYNGEE. The CDR3 here is CASSVSTDRNSPLHF. The CDR3 nucleotides are TGTGCCAGCAGCGTATCTACCGACCGAAATTCACCCCTCCACTTT.

The rearrangement links TRBV9 to TRBJ1-1; TRBD1 aligns across 8 bases. This CDR3 is built from 13 residues. Germline assignment: CDR1 SGDLS and CDR2 YYNGEE. The V gene end was trimmed by 0 bases and the J gene end by 7 bases; junction bases not matched to a gene: 2. The CDR3 nucleotides are TGTGCCAGCAGCGTAGAACAGGGGGATGAAGCTTTCTTT. It is translated as CASSVEQGDEAFF.

This chain connects TRBV10-3 to TRBJ2-3, with D uncertain. Trimming pared 0 bases from V and 4 bases from J, leaving 8 bases between. The CDR3 contains 14 residues. Germline CDR1 reads ENHRY; CDR2 reads SYGVKD. CDR3 sequence reads: CAISESQGSDTQYF. In DNA, the CDR3 is TGTGCCATCAGTGAGTCGCAAGGGTCAGATACGCAGTATTTT.

The chain is built from TRBV19 and TRBJ2-7; 8 nucleotides agree with TRBD2. This CDR3 spans 20 amino acids. Trimming at V came to 6 bases and at J to 3 bases, leaving 25 bases not matched to a gene. CDR1 and CDR2 from the germline V gene are LNHDA and SQIVND (reference sequence). Here the CDR3 reads CASSRGPGGSGATDYYEQYF. CDR3 in DNA: TGTGCCAGTAGCCGGGGACCGGGGGGTAGCGGGGCTACCGACTACTACGAGCAGTACTTC.

This clone was found once. The V call is TRBV11-3, the J call TRBJ1-1, with D unresolved. The V gene's germline CDR1 is SGHNT and CDR2 YENEEA. The CDR3 runs 14 residues. The germline V and J ends were trimmed by 3 bases and 2 bases, with 10 bases remaining between them. The CDR3 coding sequence is TGTGCCAGCAGCTTGACGACCTATAACACTGAAGCTTTCTTT. Amino acid sequence: CASSLTTYNTEAFF.

The chain has TRBV27 and TRBJ1-5, with D unresolved. Germline CDR1 MNHEY, CDR2 SMNVEV (reference sequence). CDR3 length: 14 residues. The V gene lost 5 bases and the J gene lost 0 bases, with 8 bases spanning the gap. DNA of the CDR3: TGTGCCAGCAGTCGACACCTTAGCAATCAGCCCCAGCATTTT. Translation gives CASSRHLSNQPQHF.

The rearrangement uses TRBV10-3 and TRBJ1-1; D unclear. The V and J ends lost 10 bases and 1 base respectively, with 10 bases between them. The CDR3 has 12 amino acids. The V gene's germline CDR1 is ENHRY and CDR2 SYGVKD. The CDR3 nucleotides are TGTGCCACCCGAGGGAAGAACACTGAAGCTTTCTTT. Protein: CATRGKNTEAFF.

CDR3 protein: CASSKAVWTSGGTGGGTDTQYF. The CDR3 DNA sequence: TGTGCCAGCAGCAAAGCAGTATGGACTAGCGGGGGGACCGGAGGTGGTACAGATACGCAGTATTTT. This chain uses TRBV21-1 with TRBJ2-3; the DNA was not compared with TRBD2, the D call given in the table. TRBV21-1 is flagged as a pseudogene. CDR3 length: 22 amino acids.